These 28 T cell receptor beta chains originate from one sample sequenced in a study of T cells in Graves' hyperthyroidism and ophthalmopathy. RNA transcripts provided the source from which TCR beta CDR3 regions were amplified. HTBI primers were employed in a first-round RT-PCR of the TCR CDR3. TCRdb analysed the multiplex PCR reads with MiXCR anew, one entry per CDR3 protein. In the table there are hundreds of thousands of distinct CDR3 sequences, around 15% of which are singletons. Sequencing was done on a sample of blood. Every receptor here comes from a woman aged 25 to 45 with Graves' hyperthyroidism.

CDR3 loop: CASNRGPPNQPQHF. The CDR3 DNA sequence: TGTGCCAGCAACCGGGGGCCGCCAAATCAGCCCCAGCATTTT. The chain is built from TRBV27 and TRBJ1-5, with TRBD1 as a possible D gene (6 bases). The germline V and J ends were trimmed by 7 bases and 4 bases, with 14 bases remaining between them. Germline assignment: CDR1 MNHEY and CDR2 SMNVEV (reference sequence). CDR3 size: 14 residues.

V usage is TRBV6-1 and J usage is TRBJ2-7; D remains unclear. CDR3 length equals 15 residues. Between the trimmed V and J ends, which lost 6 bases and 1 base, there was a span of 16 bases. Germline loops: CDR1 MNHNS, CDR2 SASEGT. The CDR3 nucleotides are TGTGCCAGCAGCCAGAGTTGGATTGTTTCCTACGAGCAGTACTTC. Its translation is CASSQSWIVSYEQYF.

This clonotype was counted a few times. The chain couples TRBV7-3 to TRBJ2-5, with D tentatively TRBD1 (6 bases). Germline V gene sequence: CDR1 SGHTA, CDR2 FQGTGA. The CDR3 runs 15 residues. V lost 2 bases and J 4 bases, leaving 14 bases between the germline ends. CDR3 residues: CASSLGQGLGETQYF. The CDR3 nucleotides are TGTGCCAGCAGCTTAGGGCAGGGGTTGGGAGAGACCCAGTACTTC.

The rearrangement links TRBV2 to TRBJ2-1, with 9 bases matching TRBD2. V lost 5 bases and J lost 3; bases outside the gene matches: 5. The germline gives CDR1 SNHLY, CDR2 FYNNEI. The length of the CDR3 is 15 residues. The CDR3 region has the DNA TGTGCCAGCAGTCTTCCGACTAGCGGCTACAATGAGCAGTTCTTC. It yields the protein CASSLPTSGYNEQFF. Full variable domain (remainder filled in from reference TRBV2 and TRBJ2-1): EPEVTQTPSHQVTQMGQEVILRCVPISNHLYFYWYRQILGQKVEFLVSFYNNEISEKSEIFDDQFSVERPDGSNFTLKIRSTKLEDSAMYFCASSLPTSGYNEQFFGPGTRLTVL.

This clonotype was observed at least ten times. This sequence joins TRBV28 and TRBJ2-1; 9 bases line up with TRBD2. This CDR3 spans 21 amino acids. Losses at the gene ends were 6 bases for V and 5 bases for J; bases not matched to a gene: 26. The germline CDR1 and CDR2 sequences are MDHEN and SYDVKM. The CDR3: CASSNPRSSPPGAGGNNEQFF. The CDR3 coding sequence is TGTGCCAGCAGCAACCCTCGATCCTCACCCCCGGGTGCGGGAGGGAACAATGAGCAGTTCTTC.

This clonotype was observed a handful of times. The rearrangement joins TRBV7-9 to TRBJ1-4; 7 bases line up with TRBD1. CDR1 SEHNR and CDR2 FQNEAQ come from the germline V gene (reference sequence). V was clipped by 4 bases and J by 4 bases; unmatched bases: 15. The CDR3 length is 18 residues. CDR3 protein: CASSSTDRATSFNEKLFF. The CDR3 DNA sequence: TGTGCCAGCAGCTCGACCGACAGGGCCACGTCATTTAATGAAAAACTGTTTTTT.

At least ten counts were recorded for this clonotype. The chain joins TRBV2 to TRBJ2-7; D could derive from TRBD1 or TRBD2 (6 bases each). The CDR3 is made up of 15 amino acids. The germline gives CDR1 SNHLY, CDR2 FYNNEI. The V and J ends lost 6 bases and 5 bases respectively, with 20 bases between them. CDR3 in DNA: TGTGCCAGCAGCGAATCGACGGGGGCAAGGGACGAGCAGTACTTC. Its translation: CASSESTGARDEQYF.

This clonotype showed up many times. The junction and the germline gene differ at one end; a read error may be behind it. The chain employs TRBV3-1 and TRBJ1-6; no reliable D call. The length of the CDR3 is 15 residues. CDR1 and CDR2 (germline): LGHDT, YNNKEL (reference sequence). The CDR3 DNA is TGTGCCAGCAGCAAAGAGAGCTCCTATAATTCACCCCTCCACTTT. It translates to CASSKESSYNSPLHF.

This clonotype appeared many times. The CDR3 loop reads CASQTSGRSRDTQYF. In nucleotides, the CDR3 is TGTGCCAGCCAAACTAGCGGGAGGAGTCGGGATACGCAGTATTTT. The V and J genes are TRBV27 and TRBJ2-3; 12 bases line up with TRBD2. Germline CDR1 is MNHEY and CDR2 is SMNVEV (reference sequence). CDR3 size: 15 residues. The V and J ends lost 8 bases and 6 bases, in that order; junction bases with no gene match: 9.

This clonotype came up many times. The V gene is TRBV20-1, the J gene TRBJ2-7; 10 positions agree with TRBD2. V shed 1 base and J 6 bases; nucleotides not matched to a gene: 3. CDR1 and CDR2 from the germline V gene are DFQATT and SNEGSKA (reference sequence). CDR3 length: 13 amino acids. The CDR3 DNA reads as TGCAGTGCTAGAGCTAGCGGGAGTGTCGAGCAGTACTTC. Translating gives CSARASGSVEQYF.

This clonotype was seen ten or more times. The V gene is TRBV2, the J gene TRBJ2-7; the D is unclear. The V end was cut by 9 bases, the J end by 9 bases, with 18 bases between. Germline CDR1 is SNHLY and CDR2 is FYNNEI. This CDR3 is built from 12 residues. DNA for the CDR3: TGTGCCAGTAATCGACTCCGTGAGGCGCAGTACTTC. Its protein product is CASNRLREAQYF.

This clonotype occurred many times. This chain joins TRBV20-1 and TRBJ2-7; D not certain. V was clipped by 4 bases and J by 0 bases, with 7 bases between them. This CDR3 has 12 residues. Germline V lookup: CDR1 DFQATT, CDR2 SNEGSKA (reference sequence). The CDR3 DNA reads TGCAGTGCTATTGCCAACTCCTACGAGCAGTACTTC. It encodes CSAIANSYEQYF.

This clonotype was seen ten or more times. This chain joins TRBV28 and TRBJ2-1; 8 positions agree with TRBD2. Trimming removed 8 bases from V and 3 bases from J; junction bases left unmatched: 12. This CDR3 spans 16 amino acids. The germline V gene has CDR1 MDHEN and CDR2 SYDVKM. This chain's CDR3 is CASQIDSGRYYNEQFF. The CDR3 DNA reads TGTGCCAGCCAAATCGACAGCGGGAGATACTACAATGAGCAGTTCTTC.

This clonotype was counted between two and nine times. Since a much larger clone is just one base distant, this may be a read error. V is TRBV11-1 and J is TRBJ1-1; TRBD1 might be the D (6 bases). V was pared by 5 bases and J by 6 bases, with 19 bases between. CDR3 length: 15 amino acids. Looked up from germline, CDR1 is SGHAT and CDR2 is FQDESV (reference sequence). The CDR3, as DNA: TGTGCCAGCAGCCTGGGGAGGGGGTCGGACGCTGAAGCTTTCTTT. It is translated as CASSLGRGSDAEAFF.

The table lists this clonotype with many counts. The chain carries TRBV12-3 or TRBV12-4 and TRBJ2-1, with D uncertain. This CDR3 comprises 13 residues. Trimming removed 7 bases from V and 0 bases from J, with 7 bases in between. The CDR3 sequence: CASKLGSYNEQFF. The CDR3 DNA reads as TGTGCCAGCAAGTTGGGCTCCTACAATGAGCAGTTCTTC.

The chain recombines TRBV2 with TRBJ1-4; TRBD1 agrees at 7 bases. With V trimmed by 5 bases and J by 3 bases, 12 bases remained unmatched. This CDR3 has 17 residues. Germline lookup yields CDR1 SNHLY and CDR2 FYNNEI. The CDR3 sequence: CASSSWEAQGANEKLFF. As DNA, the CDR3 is TGTGCCAGCAGTTCCTGGGAAGCGCAGGGGGCTAATGAAAAACTGTTTTTT.

DNA for the CDR3: TGTGCCAGCAGCTACACAAACCCCGGGGAGCTGTTTTTT. It yields the protein CASSYTNPGELFF. The chain couples TRBV11-3 to TRBJ2-2; D remains ambiguous. Germline lookup yields CDR1 SGHNT and CDR2 YENEEA. Deletions cut 4 bases from V and 6 bases from J, with 9 bases between. The CDR3 runs to 13 residues.

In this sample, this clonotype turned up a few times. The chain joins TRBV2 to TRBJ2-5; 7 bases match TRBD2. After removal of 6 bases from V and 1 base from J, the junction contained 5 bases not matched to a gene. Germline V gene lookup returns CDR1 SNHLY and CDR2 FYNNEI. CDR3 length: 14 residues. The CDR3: CASSYGLGQETQYF. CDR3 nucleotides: TGTGCCAGCAGCTACGGACTAGGCCAAGAGACCCAGTACTTC.

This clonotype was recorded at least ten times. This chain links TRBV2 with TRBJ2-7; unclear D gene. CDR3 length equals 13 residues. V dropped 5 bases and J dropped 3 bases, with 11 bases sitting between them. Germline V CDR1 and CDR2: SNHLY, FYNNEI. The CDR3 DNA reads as TGTGCCAGCAGTCAACATGGGATCTACGAGCAGTACTTC. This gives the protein CASSQHGIYEQYF.

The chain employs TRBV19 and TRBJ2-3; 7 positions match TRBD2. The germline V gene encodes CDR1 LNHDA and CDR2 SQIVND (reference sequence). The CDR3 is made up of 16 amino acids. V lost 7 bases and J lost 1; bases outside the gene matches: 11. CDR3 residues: CASTRTLAGGTDTQYF. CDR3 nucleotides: TGTGCCAGTACTAGGACGTTAGCGGGCGGCACAGATACGCAGTATTTT.

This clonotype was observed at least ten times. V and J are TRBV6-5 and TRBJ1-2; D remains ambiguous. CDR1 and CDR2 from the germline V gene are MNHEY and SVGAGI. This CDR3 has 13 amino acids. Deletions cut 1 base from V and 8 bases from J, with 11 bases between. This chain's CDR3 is CASSYLSGDGYTF. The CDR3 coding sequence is TGTGCCAGCAGTTACTTGTCAGGCGACGGCTACACCTTC.

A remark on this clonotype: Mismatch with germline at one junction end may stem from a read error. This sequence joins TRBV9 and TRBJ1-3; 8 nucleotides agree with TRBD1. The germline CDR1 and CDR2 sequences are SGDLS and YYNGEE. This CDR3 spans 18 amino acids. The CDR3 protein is CASSLRTGRDVPGNTIYF. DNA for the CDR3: TGCGCCAGCAGCTTGAGGACAGGGAGGGATGTTCCTGGAAACACCATATATTTT.

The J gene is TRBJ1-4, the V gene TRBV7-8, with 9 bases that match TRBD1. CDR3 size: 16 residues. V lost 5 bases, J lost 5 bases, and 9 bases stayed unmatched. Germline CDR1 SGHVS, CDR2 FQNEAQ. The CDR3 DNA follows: TGTGCCAGCAGCCCACCCTGGACAGGGGCCAATGAAAAACTGTTTTTT. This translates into CASSPPWTGANEKLFF.

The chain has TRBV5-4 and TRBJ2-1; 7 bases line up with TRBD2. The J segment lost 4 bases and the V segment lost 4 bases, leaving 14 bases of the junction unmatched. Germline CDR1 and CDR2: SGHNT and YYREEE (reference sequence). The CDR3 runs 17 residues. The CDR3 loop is CASSVARASGIYNEQFF. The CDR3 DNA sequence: TGTGCCAGCAGCGTGGCGCGGGCTAGCGGAATATACAATGAGCAGTTCTTC. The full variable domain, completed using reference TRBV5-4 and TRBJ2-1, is ETGVTQSPTHLIKTRGQQVTLRCSSQSGHNTVSWYQQALGQGPQFIFQYYREEENGRGNFPPRFSGLQFPNYSSELNVNALELDDSALYLCASSVARASGIYNEQFFGPGTRLTVL.

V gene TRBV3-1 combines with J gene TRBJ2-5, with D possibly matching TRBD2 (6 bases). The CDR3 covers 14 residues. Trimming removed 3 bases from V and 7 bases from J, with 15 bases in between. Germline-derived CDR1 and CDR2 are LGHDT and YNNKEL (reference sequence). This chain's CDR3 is CASSQITSPPTQYF. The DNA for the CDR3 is TGTGCCAGCAGCCAGATAACTAGCCCCCCGACCCAGTACTTC.

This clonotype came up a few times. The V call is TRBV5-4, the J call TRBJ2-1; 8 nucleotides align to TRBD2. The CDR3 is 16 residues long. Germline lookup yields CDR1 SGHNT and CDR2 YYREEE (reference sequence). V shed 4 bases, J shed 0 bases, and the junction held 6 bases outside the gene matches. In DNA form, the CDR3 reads TGTGCCAGCAGCCGTCGACTAGCGAGCTCCTACAATGAGCAGTTCTTC. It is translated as CASSRRLASSYNEQFF.

CDR3 amino acids: CASSPDLSVNTEAFF. DNA of the CDR3: TGTGCCAGCTCACCCGACCTGTCGGTGAACACTGAAGCTTTCTTT. V usage is TRBV18 and J usage is TRBJ1-1; D is undetermined. Germline assignment: CDR1 KGHSH and CDR2 LQKENI. The CDR3 is 15 amino acids. The V gene lost 3 bases and the J gene lost 0 bases, with 11 bases spanning the gap.

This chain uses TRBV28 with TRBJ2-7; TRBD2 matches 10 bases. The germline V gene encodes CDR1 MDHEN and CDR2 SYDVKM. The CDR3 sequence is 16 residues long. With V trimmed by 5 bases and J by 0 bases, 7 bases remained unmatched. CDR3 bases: TGTGCCAGCAGTCGAGCGGGAGGGCCCTTCTCCTACGAGCAGTACTTC. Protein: CASSRAGGPFSYEQYF.